This TCR beta chain was recovered during a study of response to subunit inactivated influenza vaccine. A few counts support this clonotype. TCRdb re-called the RT-PCR reads through MiXCR, storing one row per CDR3 protein. The sample contains around 600,000 distinct CDR3 sequences, 11% of which appear only once. These sequences were also reported in another study, on T cells expressing NK-cell markers. From that paper: 5'RACE template switching with UMIs generated TCR beta cDNA.

The specimen was PBMCs from blood, collected on the day of vaccination. The sequence was obtained from a man aged 50 or older who received an inactivated influenza vaccine.

In DNA form, the CDR3 reads TGTGCCAGCAGTGAACTGGGATCTCCCTACGAGCAGTACTTC. It codes for CASSELGSPYEQYF. V gene TRBV2 combines with J gene TRBJ2-7; no definite D call. With 2 bases removed from V and 2 bases from J, the gap between germline ends came to 10 bases. The CDR3 runs 14 residues. Germline CDR1 and CDR2: SNHLY and FYNNEI.